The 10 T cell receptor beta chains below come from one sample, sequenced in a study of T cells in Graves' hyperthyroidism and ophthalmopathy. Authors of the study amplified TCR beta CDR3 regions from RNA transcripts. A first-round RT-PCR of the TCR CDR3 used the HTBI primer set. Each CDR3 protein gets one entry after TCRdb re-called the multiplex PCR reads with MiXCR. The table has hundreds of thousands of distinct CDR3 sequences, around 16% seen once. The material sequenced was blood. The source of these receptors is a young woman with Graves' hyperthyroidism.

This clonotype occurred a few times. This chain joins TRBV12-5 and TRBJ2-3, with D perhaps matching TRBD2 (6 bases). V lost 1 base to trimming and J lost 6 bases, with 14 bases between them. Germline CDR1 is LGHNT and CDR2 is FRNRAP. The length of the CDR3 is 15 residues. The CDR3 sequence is CASGLGGLGKDTQYF. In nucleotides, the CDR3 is TGTGCTAGTGGTTTGGGGGGACTGGGAAAGGATACGCAGTATTTT.

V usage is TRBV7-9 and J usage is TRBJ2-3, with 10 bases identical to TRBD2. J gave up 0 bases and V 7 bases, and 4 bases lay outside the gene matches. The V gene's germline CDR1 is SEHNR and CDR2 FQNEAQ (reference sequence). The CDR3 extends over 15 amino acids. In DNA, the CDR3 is TGTGCCAGCATCCCTAGCGGGAGCAGCACAGATACGCAGTATTTT. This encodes CASIPSGSSTDTQYF.

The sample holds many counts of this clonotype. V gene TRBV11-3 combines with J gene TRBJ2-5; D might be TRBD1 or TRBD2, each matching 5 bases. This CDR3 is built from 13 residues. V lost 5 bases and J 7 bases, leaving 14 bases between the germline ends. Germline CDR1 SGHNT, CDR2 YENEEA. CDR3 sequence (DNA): TGTGCCAGCAGCCCCGGGGCTAAGGGGACCCAGTACTTC. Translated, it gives CASSPGAKGTQYF.

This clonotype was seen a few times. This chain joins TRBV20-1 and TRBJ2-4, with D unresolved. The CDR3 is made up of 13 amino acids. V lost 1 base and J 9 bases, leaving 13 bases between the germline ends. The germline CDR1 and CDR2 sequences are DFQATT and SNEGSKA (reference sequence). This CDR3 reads CSARGVRIGIQYF. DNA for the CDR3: TGCAGTGCTAGAGGGGTCAGAATCGGCATTCAGTACTTC.

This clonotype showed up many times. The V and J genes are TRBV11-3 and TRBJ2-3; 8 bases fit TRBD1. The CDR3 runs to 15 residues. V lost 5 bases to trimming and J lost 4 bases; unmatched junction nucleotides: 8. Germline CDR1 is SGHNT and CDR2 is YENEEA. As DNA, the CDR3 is TGTGCCAGCAGCCTGACAGGGGTTGGAGCAGATACGCAGTATTTT. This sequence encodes CASSLTGVGADTQYF.

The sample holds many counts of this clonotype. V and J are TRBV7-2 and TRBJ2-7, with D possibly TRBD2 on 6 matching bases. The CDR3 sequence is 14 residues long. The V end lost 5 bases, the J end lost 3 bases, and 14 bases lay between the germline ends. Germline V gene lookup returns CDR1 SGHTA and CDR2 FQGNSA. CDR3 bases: TGTGCCAGCAGCCCTGGCGGGATGGGCTACGAGCAGTACTTC. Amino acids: CASSPGGMGYEQYF. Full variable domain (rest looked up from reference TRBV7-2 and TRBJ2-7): GAGVSQSPSNKVTEKGKDVELRCDPISGHTALYWYRQSLGQGLEFLIYFQGNSAPDKSGLPSDRFSAERTGGSVSTLTIQRTQQEDSAVYLCASSPGGMGYEQYFGPGTRLTVT.

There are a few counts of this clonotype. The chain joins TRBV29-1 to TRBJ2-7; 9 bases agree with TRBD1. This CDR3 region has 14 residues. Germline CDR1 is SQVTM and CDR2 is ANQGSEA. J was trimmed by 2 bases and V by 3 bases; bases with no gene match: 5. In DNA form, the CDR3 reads TGCAGCGTTGATGTTGGGACAGGGACCTACGAGCAGTACTTC. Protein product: CSVDVGTGTYEQYF.

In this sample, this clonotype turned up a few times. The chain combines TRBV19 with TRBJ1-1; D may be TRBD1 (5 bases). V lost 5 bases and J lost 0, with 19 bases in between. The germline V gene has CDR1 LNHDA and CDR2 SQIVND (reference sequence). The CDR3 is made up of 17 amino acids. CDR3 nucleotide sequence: TGTGCCAGTAGTTGGGTGAAGGGACCCCTTCTGAACACTGAAGCTTTCTTT. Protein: CASSWVKGPLLNTEAFF.

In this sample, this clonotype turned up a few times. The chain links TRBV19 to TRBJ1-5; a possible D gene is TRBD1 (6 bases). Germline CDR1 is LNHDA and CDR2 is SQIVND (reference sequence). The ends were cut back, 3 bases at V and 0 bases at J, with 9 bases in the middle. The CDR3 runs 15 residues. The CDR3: CASSITGTSNQPQHF. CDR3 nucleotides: TGTGCCAGTAGTATCACAGGGACTAGCAATCAGCCCCAGCATTTT. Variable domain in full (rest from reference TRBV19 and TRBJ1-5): DGGITQSPKYLFRKEGQNVTLSCEQNLNHDAMYWYRQDPGQGLRLIYYSQIVNDFQKGDIAEGYSVSREKKESFPLTVTSAQKNPTAFYLCASSITGTSNQPQHFGDGTRLSIL.

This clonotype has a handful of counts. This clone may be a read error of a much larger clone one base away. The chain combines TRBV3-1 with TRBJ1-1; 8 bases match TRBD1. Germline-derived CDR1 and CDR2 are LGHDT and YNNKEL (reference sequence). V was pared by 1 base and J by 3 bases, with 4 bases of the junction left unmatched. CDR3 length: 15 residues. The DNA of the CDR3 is TGTGCCAGCAGCCAAGGGGGACAGGTGGACACTGAAGCTTTCTTT. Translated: CASSQGGQVDTEAFF.